This T cell receptor beta chain derives from a study of blood T cell repertoires in COVID-19. Study details: Acute and convalescent COVID-19 specimens originated in the United States, Italy and Spain.

Seattle's cohort entered during active infection and was followed longitudinally. The length of the CDR3 is 15 residues. V dropped 2 bases and J dropped 6; count of bases not matched to a gene: 7. Per germline, CDR1 MNHNY and CDR2 SVGAGI (reference sequence). In the authors' methods: Nucleated cell counts were estimated from reference gene primer amplification. Method: immunoSEQ multiplex PCR; TCRdb's copy keeps in-frame clones and lacks some. The DNA was the basis for D and trimming; V, J and clone size are from that table. The data contain roughly 240,000 clones, 75% to 85% of them singletons. The V and J genes are TRBV6-6 and TRBJ2-4, with 7 nucleotides matching TRBD1. Sequencing was done on a sample of peripheral blood. This TCR derives from a man aged 50 to 60 with COVID-19, enrolled during active disease. Here the CDR3 reads CASSYVGGELNIQYF. The CDR3 nucleotides read TGTGCCAGCAGTTACGTAGGGGGCGAGTTAAACATTCAGTACTTC.